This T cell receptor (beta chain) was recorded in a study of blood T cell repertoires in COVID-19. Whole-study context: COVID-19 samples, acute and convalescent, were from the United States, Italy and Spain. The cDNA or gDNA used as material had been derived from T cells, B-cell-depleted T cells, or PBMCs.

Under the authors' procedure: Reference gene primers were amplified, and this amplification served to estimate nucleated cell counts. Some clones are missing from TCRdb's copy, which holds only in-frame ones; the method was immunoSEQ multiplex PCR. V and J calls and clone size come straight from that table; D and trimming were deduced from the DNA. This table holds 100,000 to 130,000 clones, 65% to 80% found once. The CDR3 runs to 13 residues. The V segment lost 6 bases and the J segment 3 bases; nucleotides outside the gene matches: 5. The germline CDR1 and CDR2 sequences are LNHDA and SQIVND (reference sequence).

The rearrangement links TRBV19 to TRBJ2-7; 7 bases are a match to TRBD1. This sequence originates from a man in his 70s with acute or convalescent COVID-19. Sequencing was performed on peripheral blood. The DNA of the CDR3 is TGTGCCAGTAGCTACCGGGACAGCTACGAGCAGTACTTC. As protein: CASSYRDSYEQYF. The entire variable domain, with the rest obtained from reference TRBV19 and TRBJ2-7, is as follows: DGGITQSPKYLFRKEGQNVTLSCEQNLNHDAMYWYRQDPGQGLRLIYYSQIVNDFQKGDIAEGYSVSREKKESFPLTVTSAQKNPTAFYLCASSYRDSYEQYFGPGTRLTVT.